This T cell receptor (beta chain) originates from a study of human T cells and chemical hapten exposure. About the research overall: Sensitization used 2% DPC on approximately 2 cm by approximately 2 cm upper inner arm skin.

The time point denotes: patch test 1, 2 weeks after DPC sensitization. Treatment: therapeutic diphenylcyclopropenone sensitization with weekly scalp DPC. This clonotype was observed at least ten times. The CDR3 runs 12 residues. V lost 3 bases, J lost 5 bases, and 8 bases lay in between. Per germline, CDR1 SGHDT and CDR2 YYEEEE. TCRdb re-called the RACE reads through MiXCR, storing one row per CDR3 protein. In the table there are about 340,000 distinct CDR3 sequences, approximately 6.3% of which are singletons. The sequencing here drew on whole blood, taken in connection with sensitization to the hapten diphenylcyclopropenone (DPC). The chain uses TRBV5-6 and TRBJ2-5; D is possibly TRBD2 (6 bases). The clonotype originates from a woman between 18 and 29 years old with alopecia areata. Some clones in this sample may be carry-over from other donors' samples. The CDR3 coding sequence is TGTGCCAGCAGCTGGGGGGTGGAGACCCAGTACTTC. Residues: CASSWGVETQYF.